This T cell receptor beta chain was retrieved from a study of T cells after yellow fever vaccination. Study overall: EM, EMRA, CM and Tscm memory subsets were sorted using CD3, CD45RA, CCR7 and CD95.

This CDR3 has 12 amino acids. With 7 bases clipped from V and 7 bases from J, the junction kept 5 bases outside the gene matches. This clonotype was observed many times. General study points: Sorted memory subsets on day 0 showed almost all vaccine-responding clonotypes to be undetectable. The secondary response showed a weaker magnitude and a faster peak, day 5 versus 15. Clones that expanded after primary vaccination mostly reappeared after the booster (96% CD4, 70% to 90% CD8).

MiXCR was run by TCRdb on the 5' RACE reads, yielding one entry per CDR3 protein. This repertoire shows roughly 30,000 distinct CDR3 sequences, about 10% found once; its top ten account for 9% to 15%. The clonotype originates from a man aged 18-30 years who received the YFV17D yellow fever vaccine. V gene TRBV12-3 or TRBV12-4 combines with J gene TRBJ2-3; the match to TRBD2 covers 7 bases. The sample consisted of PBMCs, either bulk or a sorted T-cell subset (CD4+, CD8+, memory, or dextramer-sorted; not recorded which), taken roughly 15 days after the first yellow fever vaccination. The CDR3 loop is CASTGGGNTQYF. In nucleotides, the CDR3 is TGTGCCAGCACTGGGGGGGGAAATACGCAGTATTTT.